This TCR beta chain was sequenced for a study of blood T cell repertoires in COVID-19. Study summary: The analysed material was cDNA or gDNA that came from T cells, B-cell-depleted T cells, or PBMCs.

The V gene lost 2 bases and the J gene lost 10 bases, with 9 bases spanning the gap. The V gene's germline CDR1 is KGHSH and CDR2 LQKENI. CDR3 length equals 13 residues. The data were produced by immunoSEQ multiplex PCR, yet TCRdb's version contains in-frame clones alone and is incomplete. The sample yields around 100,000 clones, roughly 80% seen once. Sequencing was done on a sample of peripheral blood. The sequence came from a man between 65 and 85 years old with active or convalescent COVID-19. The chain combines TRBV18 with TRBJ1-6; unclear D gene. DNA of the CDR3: TGTGCCAGCTCACCAGAGGTTTACTCACCCCTCCACTTT. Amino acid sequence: CASSPEVYSPLHF.